This TCR beta chain was identified during a study of monozygotic twins with inflammatory bowel disease. Overall study results and limits: IBD patients carried less diverse TCRbeta repertoires (inverse Simpson) than healthy co-twins. IBD patients exhibited fewer clonotypes shared with other individuals than healthy twins, particularly with disease activity.

Concerning this clonotype itself: The antigen is not known.

The CDR3 runs 14 residues. Germline V gives CDR1 MNHNY, CDR2 SVGAGI (reference sequence). The input for each TCR library was 3,500 to 4,500 ng of total RNA. UMIs incorporating a 6-nucleotide sample barcode were appended by means of template switching. TCRdb re-called the 5' RACE reads and gives one entry per CDR3 protein, without DNA. The sample table includes about 450,000 distinct CDR3 sequences. Sequences were obtained from blood. The gene calls are TRBV6-6 and TRBJ1-2; as DNA is missing, the TRBD1 call by TCRdb cannot be tested. This clonotype originated in a human donor with ulcerative colitis or Crohn's disease, or a healthy co-twin of an affected twin (not recorded which). CDR3 region: CASSGQGAMGGYTF.